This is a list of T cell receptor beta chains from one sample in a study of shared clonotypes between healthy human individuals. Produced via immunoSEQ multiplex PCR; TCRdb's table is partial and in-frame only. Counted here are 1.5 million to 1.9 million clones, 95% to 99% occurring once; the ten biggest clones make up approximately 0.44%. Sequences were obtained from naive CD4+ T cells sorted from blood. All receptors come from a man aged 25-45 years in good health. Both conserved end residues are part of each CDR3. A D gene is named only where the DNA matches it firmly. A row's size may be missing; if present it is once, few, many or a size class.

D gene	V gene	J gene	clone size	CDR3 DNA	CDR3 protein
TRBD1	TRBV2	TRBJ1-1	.	TGTGCCAGGCAACAGGGGGCGAGTATAGAGAACACTGAAGCTTTCTTT	CARQQGASIENTEAFF
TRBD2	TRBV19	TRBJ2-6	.	TGTGCCAGTAGTCGGGGGTTAGCGGGAGTAGGGGCCAACGTCCTGACTTTC	CASSRGLAGVGANVLTF
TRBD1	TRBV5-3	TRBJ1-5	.	TGTGCCAGAAGCTTTGGGACAGGGGCCGATAATAGCAATCAGCCCCAGCATTTT	CARSFGTGADNSNQPQHF
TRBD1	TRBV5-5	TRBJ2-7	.	TGTGCCAGCAGCTTGGGGACAGGGGGAGGACGGAGCTCCTACGAGCAGTACTTC	CASSLGTGGGRSSYEQYF
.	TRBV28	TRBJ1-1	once	TGTGCCAGCAGCCCCCTAGGTACTGAAGCTTTCTTT	CASSPLGTEAFF
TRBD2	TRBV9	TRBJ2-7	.	TGTGCCAGCAGCGTAGAGGCGGGGGGCTCCTACGAGCAGTACTTC	CASSVEAGGSYEQYF
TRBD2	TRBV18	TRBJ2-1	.	TGTGCCAGCTCACCACCGAGGACTAGCGGGTCTACCTACAATGAGCAGTTCTTC	CASSPPRTSGSTYNEQFF
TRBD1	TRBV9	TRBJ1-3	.	TGTGCCAGCAGCGCCCCCCGTAACCCGGGACAGGGGACTGGAAACACCATATATTTT	CASSAPRNPGQGTGNTIYF
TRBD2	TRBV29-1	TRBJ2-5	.	TGCAGCGTTGAGGGCGGGAGGGCCACGGGGGGAGAGACCCAGTACTTC	CSVEGGRATGGETQYF
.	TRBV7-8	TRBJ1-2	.	TGTGCCAGCAGCTTAGGGGGGGGCTATGGCTACACCTTC	CASSLGGGYGYTF
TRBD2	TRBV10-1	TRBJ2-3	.	TGCGCCAGCAGTGAGGCCGGGACTAGCGGGAGGGCCCCAGATACGCAGTATTTT	CASSEAGTSGRAPDTQYF
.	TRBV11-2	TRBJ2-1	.	TGTGCCAGCAGCCTAGGGGCTGGAAAATACAATGAGCAGTTCTTC	CASSLGAGKYNEQFF
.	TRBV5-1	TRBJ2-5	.	TGCGCCAGCAGCTCCGGGATCCCGGTACTCAAAGAGACCCAGTACTTC	CASSSGIPVLKETQYF
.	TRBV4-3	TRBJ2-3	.	TGCGCCAGCAGCCAAGATACGGGAGATACGCAGTATTTT	CASSQDTGDTQYF
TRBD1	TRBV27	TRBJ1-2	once	TGTGCCAGCGGGACAGCTTCCTATGGCTACACCTTC	CASGTASYGYTF
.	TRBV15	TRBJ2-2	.	TGTGCCACCAGCAGAGACCGTTACACCGGGGAGCTGTTTTTT	CATSRDRYTGELFF
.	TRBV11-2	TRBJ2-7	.	TGTGCCAGCAGCCGACCCAGCGGTCCGCGGGCGTCCTCCTACGAGCAGTACTTC	CASSRPSGPRASSYEQYF
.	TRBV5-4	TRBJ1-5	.	TGTGCCAGCAGCTCCGAGGCCAATCAGCCCCAGCATTTT	CASSSEANQPQHF
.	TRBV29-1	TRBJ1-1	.	TGCAGCGTAGGAATCAATGCTGAAGCTTTCTTT	CSVGINAEAFF
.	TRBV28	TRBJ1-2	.	TGTGCCAGCGCAGGGTTTGCTGGCTACACCTTC	CASAGFAGYTF
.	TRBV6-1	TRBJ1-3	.	TGTGCCAGCAGCGGAAACTGGGCTGACACCATATATTTT	CASSGNWADTIYF
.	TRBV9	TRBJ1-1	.	TGTGCCAGCAGCCCAATTCAGGGGAACACTGAAGCTTTCTTT	CASSPIQGNTEAFF
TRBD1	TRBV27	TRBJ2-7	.	TGTGCCAGCAGTACTAGGGGACAGTCCTACGAGCAGTACTTC	CASSTRGQSYEQYF
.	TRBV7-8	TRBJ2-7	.	TGTGCCAGCAGCTTAGACCGGGACGAGCAGTACTTC	CASSLDRDEQYF
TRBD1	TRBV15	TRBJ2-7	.	TGTGCCACCAGCAGAGAAAGACAGGGGAAGGTCGAGCAGTACTTC	CATSRERQGKVEQYF
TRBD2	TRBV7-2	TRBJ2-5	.	TGTGCCAGCAGCTTAGAACCGGGACTAGCGGGAGGTCTTCCGTACTTC	CASSLEPGLAGGLPYF
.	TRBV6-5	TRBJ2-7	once	TGTGCCAGCACCAACGGCCTAGTGGGCGAGCAGTACTTC	CASTNGLVGEQYF
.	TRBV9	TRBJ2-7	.	TGTGCCAGCAGCGTAGACTATCGTCCCTACGAGCAGTACTTC	CASSVDYRPYEQYF
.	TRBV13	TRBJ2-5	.	TGTGCCAGCAGCAGAACAGGGGGGGGACAAGAGACCCAGTACTTC	CASSRTGGGQETQYF
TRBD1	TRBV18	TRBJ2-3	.	TGTGCCAGCTCGCCCCAGGGGGCGGGGACATCAGATACGCAGTATTTT	CASSPQGAGTSDTQYF
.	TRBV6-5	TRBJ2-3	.	TGTGCCAGCAGTTCTTACGCGGGACTTAGCACAGATACGCAGTATTTT	CASSSYAGLSTDTQYF
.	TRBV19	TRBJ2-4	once	TGTGCCAGTACTGTGTCAGGTGCGGCCAAAAACATTCAGTACTTC	CASTVSGAAKNIQYF
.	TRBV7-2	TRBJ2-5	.	TGTGCCAGCAGCTTAGCGGTATTCGAGACCCAGTACTTC	CASSLAVFETQYF
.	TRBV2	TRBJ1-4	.	TGTGCCAGCAGTGAAGTCGGTGCCCGGGAAGGTGAAAAACTGTTTTTT	CASSEVGAREGEKLFF